The 5 T cell receptor beta chains below were found in one sample sequenced in a study of cytomegalovirus exposure and HLA in healthy donors. With 60 Vbeta and 13 Jbeta primers, the PCR was carried out. The table came from immunoSEQ multiplex PCR; TCRdb's copy has only in-frame clones and leaves some out. The repertoire holds about 160,000 clones, with roughly four fifths as singletons. The source material was PBMCs. These receptor sequences come from a man in his fifties or sixties in good health and CMV-seropositive.

CDR3 in amino acids: CASSQLRDYQPQHF. CDR3 nucleotides: TGTGCCAGCAGTCAGTTGAGGGATTATCAGCCCCAGCATTTT. The V gene is TRBV28, the J gene TRBJ1-5, with unresolved D. The germline gives CDR1 MDHEN, CDR2 SYDVKM. With 5 bases removed from V and 5 bases from J, the gap between germline ends came to 13 bases. The CDR3 length is 14 residues. Full variable domain (outside the CDR3, taken from reference TRBV28 and TRBJ1-5): DVKVTQSSRYLVKRTGEKVFLECVQDMDHENMFWYRQDPGLGLRLIYFSYDVKMKEKGDIPEGYSVSREKKERFSLILESASTNQTSMYLCASSQLRDYQPQHFGDGTRLSIL.

The genes are TRBV28 and TRBJ2-3, with TRBD1 matching over 7 bases. Germline V lookup: CDR1 MDHEN, CDR2 SYDVKM. Unmatched junction bases numbered 10, after V lost 3 bases and J lost 7 bases. This CDR3 has 15 residues. This CDR3 is CASSFLTGSVNTQYF. CDR3 coding DNA: TGTGCCAGCAGTTTCCTGACAGGGTCAGTGAATACGCAGTATTTT.

The chain uses TRBV7-2 and TRBJ1-4; D gene ambiguous. Germline-derived CDR1 and CDR2 are SGHTA and FQGNSA. The CDR3 loop spans 13 amino acids. V was clipped by 1 base and J by 8 bases, with 8 bases between them. CDR3: CASSLGGGEKLFF. CDR3 coding DNA: TGTGCCAGCAGCTTAGGTGGCGGCGAAAAACTGTTTTTT.

The chain links TRBV7-8 to TRBJ2-5; 7 positions agree with TRBD1. CDR1 SGHVS and CDR2 FQNEAQ come from the germline V gene. The CDR3 totals 15 residues. V dropped 1 base and J dropped 2; count of bases not matched to a gene: 4. CDR3 DNA sequence: TGTGCCAGCAGCTTAGAGGGGACAGTTCAAGAGACCCAGTACTTC. Protein sequence: CASSLEGTVQETQYF.

CDR3: CASSFTAFYGYTF. Written as DNA, the CDR3 is TGTGCCAGCAGTTTCACAGCTTTCTATGGCTACACCTTC. V usage is TRBV28 and J usage is TRBJ1-2; no clear D. CDR1 is MDHEN and CDR2 is SYDVKM in the germline V gene. V lost 3 bases, J lost 4 bases, and 9 bases lay in between. The CDR3 is 13 residues long.